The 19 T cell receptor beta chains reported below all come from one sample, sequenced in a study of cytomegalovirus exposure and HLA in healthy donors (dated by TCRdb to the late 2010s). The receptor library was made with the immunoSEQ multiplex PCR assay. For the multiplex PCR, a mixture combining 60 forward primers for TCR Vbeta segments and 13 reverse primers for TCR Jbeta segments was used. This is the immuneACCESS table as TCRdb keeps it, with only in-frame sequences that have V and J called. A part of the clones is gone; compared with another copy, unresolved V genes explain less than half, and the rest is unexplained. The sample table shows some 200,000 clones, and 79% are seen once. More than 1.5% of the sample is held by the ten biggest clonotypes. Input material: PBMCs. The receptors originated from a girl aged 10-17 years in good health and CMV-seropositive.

This chain's CDR3 is CASSKGQVQETQYF. CDR3 sequence (DNA): TGCGCCAGCAGCAAGGGACAGGTTCAAGAGACCCAGTACTTC. The V and J genes are TRBV5-1 and TRBJ2-5, with 8 bases identical to TRBD1. V trimming: 4 bases; J trimming: 2 bases; junction bases outside the gene matches: 4. The CDR3 is 14 amino acids. Germline CDR1 reads SGHRS; CDR2 reads YFSETQ.

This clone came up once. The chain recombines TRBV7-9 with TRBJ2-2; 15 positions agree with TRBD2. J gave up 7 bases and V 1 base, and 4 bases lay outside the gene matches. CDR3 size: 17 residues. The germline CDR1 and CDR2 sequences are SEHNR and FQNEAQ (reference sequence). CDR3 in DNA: TGTGCCAGCAGCTTAGTTGGACTAGCGGGGGGGCTCGGGGAGCTGTTTTTT. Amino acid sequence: CASSLVGLAGGLGELFF.

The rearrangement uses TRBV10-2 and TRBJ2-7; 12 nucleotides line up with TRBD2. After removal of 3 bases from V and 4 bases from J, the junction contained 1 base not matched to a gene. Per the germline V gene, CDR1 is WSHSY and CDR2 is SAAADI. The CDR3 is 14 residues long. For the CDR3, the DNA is TGCGCCAGCAGTGAACTAGCGGGGGGATACGAGCAGTACTTC. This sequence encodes CASSELAGGYEQYF.

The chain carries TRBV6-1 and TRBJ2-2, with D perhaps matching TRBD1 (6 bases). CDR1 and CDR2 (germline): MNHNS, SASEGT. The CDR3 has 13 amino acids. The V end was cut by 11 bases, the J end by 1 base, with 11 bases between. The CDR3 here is CAGRTVNTGELFF. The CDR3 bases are TGTGCCGGAAGGACAGTGAACACCGGGGAGCTGTTTTTT.

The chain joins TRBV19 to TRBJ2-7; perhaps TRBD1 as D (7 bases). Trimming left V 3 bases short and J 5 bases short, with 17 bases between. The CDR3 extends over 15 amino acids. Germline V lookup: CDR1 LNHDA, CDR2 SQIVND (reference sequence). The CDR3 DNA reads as TGTGCCAGTAGTATCCAGGGGGGTCGGCAAAACGAGCAGTACTTC. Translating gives CASSIQGGRQNEQYF.

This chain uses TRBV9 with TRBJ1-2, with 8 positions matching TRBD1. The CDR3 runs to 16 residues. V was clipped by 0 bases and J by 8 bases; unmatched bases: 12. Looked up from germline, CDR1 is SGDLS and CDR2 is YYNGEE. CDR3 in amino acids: CASSVVGGQGLRGYTF. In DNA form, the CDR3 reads TGTGCCAGCAGCGTAGTAGGAGGACAGGGCCTGAGGGGCTACACCTTC.

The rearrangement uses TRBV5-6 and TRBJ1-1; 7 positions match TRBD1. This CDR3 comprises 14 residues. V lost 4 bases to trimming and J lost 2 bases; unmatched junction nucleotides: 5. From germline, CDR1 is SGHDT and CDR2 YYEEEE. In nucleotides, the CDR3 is TGTGCCAGCAGCCTCGGACAGGCTAACACTGAAGCTTTCTTT. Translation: CASSLGQANTEAFF.

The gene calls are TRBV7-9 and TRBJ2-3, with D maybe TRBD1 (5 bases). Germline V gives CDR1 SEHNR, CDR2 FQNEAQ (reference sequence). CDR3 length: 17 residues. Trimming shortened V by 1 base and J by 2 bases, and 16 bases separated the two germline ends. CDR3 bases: TGTGCCAGCAGCTTAGATGGGGCGCTTCTCGCCACAGATACGCAGTATTTT. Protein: CASSLDGALLATDTQYF.

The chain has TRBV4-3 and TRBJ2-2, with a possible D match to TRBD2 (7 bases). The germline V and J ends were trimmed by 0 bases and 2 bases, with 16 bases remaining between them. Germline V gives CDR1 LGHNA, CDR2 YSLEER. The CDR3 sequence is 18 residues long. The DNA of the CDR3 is TGCGCCAGCAGCCAAGAGGGCGGGGGCCGTGTTAACACCGGGGAGCTGTTTTTT. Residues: CASSQEGGGRVNTGELFF.

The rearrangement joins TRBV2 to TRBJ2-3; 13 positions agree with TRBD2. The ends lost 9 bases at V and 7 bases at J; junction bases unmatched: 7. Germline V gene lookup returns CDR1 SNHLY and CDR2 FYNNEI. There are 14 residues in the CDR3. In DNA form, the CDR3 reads TGTGCCAGAACTAGCGGGGGGGATTTTCATACGCAGTATTTT. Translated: CARTSGGDFHTQYF. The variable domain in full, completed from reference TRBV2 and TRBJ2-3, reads EPEVTQTPSHQVTQMGQEVILRCVPISNHLYFYWYRQILGQKVEFLVSFYNNEISEKSEIFDDQFSVERPDGSNFTLKIRSTKLEDSAMYFCARTSGGDFHTQYFGPGTRLTVL.

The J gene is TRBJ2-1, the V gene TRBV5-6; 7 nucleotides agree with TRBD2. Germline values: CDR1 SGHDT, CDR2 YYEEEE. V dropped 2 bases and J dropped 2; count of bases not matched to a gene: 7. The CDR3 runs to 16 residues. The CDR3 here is CASSFSGLRPYNEQFF. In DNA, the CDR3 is TGTGCCAGCAGCTTTTCGGGACTACGCCCCTACAATGAGCAGTTCTTC. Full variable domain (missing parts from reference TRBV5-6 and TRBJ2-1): DAGVTQSPTHLIKTRGQQVTLRCSPKSGHDTVSWYQQALGQGPQFIFQYYEEEERQRGNFPDRFSGHQFPNYSSELNVNALLLGDSALYLCASSFSGLRPYNEQFFGPGTRLTVL.

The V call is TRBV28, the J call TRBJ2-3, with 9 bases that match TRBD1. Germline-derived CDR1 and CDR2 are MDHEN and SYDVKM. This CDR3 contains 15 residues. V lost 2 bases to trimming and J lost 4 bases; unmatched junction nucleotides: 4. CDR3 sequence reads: CASSLTGDRADTQYF. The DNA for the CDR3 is TGTGCCAGCAGTTTAACCGGGGACAGGGCAGATACGCAGTATTTT. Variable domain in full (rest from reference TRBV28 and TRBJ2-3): DVKVTQSSRYLVKRTGEKVFLECVQDMDHENMFWYRQDPGLGLRLIYFSYDVKMKEKGDIPEGYSVSREKKERFSLILESASTNQTSMYLCASSLTGDRADTQYFGPGTRLTVL.

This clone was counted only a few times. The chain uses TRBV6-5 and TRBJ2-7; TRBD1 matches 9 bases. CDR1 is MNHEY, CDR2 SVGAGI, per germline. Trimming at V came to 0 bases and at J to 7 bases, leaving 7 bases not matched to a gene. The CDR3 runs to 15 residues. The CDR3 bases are TGTGCCAGCAGTTACTCCGGGACAGGGTCTTGGGAGCAGTACTTC. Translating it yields CASSYSGTGSWEQYF.

The CDR3 coding sequence is TGTGCCAGCAGCTTCCTAGCGGGGGTGGTAGATACGCAGTATTTT. Translating it yields CASSFLAGVVDTQYF. The chain employs TRBV11-2 and TRBJ2-3, with 10 bases matching TRBD2. This CDR3 comprises 15 residues. V was clipped by 3 bases and J by 5 bases; unmatched bases: 5. Germline-derived CDR1 and CDR2 are SGHAT and FQNNGV.

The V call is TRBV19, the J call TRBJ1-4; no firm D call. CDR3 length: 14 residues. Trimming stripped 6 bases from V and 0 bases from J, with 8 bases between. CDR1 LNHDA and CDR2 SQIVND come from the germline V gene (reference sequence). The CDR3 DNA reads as TGTGCCAGTAGAATATCTGCAACTAATGAAAAACTGTTTTTT. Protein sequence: CASRISATNEKLFF. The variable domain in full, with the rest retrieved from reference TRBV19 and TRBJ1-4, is DGGITQSPKYLFRKEGQNVTLSCEQNLNHDAMYWYRQDPGQGLRLIYYSQIVNDFQKGDIAEGYSVSREKKESFPLTVTSAQKNPTAFYLCASRISATNEKLFFGSGTQLSVL.

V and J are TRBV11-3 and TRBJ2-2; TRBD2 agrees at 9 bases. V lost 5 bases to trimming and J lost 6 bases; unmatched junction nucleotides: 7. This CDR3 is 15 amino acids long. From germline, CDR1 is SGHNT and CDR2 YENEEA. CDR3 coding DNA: TGTGCCAGCAGCGCAAGCGGGGGGCTCGCCGGGGAGCTGTTTTTT. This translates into CASSASGGLAGELFF.

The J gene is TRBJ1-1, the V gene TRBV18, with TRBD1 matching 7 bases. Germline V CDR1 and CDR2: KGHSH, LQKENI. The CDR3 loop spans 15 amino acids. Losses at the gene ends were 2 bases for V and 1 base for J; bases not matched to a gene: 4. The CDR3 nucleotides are TGTGCCAGCTCACCAAACAGGGGTGGGAACACTGAAGCTTTCTTT. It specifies CASSPNRGGNTEAFF.

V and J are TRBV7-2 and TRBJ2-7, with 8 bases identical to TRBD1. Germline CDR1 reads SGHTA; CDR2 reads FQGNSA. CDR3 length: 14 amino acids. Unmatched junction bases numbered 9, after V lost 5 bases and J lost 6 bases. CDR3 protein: CASSPDREIREQYF. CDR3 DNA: TGTGCCAGCAGCCCGGACAGGGAGATTCGCGAGCAGTACTTC.

CDR3: CASSPGQVMQPQHF. For the CDR3, the DNA is TGTGCCAGCTCACCTGGACAGGTGATGCAGCCCCAGCATTTT. The genes are TRBV18 and TRBJ1-5, with 7 bases identical to TRBD1. The V segment lost 3 bases and the J segment 7 bases; nucleotides outside the gene matches: 6. Germline V CDR1 and CDR2: KGHSH, LQKENI. This CDR3 is 14 amino acids long.